The clone carrying this T cell receptor (beta chain) turned up a few times. Its specificity is not known. Per germline, CDR1 SGHAT and CDR2 FQDESV (reference sequence). The CDR3 totals 19 residues. V lost 5 bases, J lost 4 bases, and 17 bases stayed unmatched. This entry comes from a study of CD8 T cells in ankylosing spondylitis. Each TCR beta library was made by quantitative 5'-RACE that incorporated molecular barcodes. One entry per CDR3 protein results from TCRdb running MiXCR on the 5' RACE reads. This table holds 270,000 or so distinct CDR3 sequences, over 15% found once. Regarding the study as a whole: The study looked at matched synovial fluid samples from ankylosing spondylitis patients. Disease-linked clones were reported to be significantly enriched there. Disease-linked clones, CD8+, were relatively rare in peripheral blood.

Sequencing input: blood, either unsorted or a sorted T cell fraction (not recorded which). The origin of this receptor is a male donor with ankylosing spondylitis or in good health (not recorded which). The chain uses TRBV11-1 and TRBJ2-3; 11 nucleotides line up with TRBD2. The CDR3 region is CASSHVDRASGRRADTQYF. The CDR3 region has the DNA TGTGCCAGCAGCCACGTCGACCGGGCTAGCGGGAGGCGAGCAGATACGCAGTATTTT.